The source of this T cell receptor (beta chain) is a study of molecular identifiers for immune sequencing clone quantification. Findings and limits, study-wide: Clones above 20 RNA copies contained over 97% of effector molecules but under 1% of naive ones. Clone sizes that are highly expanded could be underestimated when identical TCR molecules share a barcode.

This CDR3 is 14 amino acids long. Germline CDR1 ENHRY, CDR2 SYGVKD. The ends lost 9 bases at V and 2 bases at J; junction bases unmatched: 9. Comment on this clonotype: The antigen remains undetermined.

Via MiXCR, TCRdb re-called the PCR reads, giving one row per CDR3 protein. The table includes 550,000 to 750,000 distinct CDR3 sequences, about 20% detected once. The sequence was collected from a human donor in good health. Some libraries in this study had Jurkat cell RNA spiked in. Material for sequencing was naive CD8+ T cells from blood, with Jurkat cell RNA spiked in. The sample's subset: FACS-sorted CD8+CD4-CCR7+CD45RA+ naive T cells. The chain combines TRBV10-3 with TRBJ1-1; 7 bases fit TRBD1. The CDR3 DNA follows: TGTGCCATTAACACCGACAGGGCTAACACTGAAGCTTTCTTT. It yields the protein CAINTDRANTEAFF.